The source of this T cell receptor (beta chain) is a study of blood T cell repertoires in COVID-19. Across the study: Acute and convalescent COVID-19 samples came from the United States, Italy and Spain.

The CDR3 is 14 amino acids. Trimming removed 4 bases at V and 0 bases at J, with 9 bases between. Germline values: CDR1 SGHNT, CDR2 YYREEE (reference sequence). This table comes from immunoSEQ multiplex PCR, and its TCRdb copy is limited to in-frame clones, with some not included. Of about 200,000 clones in the sample, around 84% are singletons; the top ten hold about 5%. This receptor was obtained from a woman of 80 years or more with acute or convalescent COVID-19. The chain links TRBV5-4 to TRBJ2-3; no firm D call. Material for sequencing was peripheral blood. The CDR3 sequence: CASSRLVSTDTQYF. The CDR3 bases are TGTGCCAGCAGCCGCTTAGTCAGCACAGATACGCAGTATTTT.